This T cell receptor beta chain was recorded in a study of tumor-infiltrating lymphocytes in glioblastoma multiforme. Three nested ARM-PCR rounds with V-beta and C-beta primers built TCRB libraries. No unique molecular identifiers were described for these TCRB libraries. From the multiplex PCR reads, TCRdb called clonotypes with MiXCR, one entry per CDR3 protein. The profile covers approximately 16,000 distinct CDR3 sequences, with 55% to 75% appearing a single time and 49% taken by the ten largest. This clonotype is a singleton in its sample. What it recognizes is unknown. Study findings and constraints: Only one glioblastoma patient had TCR and mutation analysis.

CDR1 and CDR2 from the germline V gene are SGHRS and YFSETQ. The V gene end was trimmed by 3 bases and the J gene end by 4 bases; junction bases not matched to a gene: 6. The CDR3 spans 14 residues. This clonotype originated in a male donor with glioblastoma. V and J are TRBV5-1 and TRBJ1-1; TRBD1 matches at 7 bases. The sample was brain tumor tissue. The CDR3 nucleotides read TGCGCCAGCAGCTGGGACAGCAGAGGCACTGAAGCTTTCTTT. It encodes CASSWDSRGTEAFF.